This passage covers 24 T cell receptor beta chains from one sample sequenced in a study of CD8 T cells in ankylosing spondylitis. TCRdb reprocessed the 5' RACE reads with MiXCR, giving one entry per CDR3 protein. The table lists almost 45,000 distinct CDR3 sequences, roughly 11% of them singletons. Sequencing used blood, either unsorted or a sorted T cell fraction (not recorded which). These receptors were taken from a male donor with ankylosing spondylitis or in good health (not recorded which).

This clonotype was seen many times. The gene calls are TRBV5-1 and TRBJ1-5, with 7 bases matching TRBD1. CDR1 and CDR2 from the germline V gene are SGHRS and YFSETQ. The CDR3 contains 16 residues. Trimming at V came to 2 bases and at J to 2 bases, leaving 7 bases not matched to a gene. This CDR3 reads CASSFDRVIGNQPQHF. The CDR3 nucleotides read TGCGCCAGCAGCTTCGACAGGGTCATAGGCAATCAGCCCCAGCATTTT.

This clonotype was counted at least ten times. This chain joins TRBV30 and TRBJ1-4; unclear D gene. CDR1 is GTSNPN, CDR2 SVGIG, per germline (reference sequence). The CDR3 consists of 13 residues. V was trimmed by 8 bases and J by 3 bases, leaving 13 bases between them. CDR3 in DNA: TGTGCCGGAACTGGGAGGGCTAATGAAAAACTGTTTTTT. Residues: CAGTGRANEKLFF.

This clonotype was detected many times. The V call is TRBV28, the J call TRBJ1-4; no firm D call. The germline V and J ends were trimmed by 5 bases and 6 bases, with 13 bases remaining between them. Per the germline V gene, CDR1 is MDHEN and CDR2 is SYDVKM. This CDR3 comprises 14 residues. The CDR3 DNA is TGTGCCAGCAGTCCCAGCGGGTGGGATGAAAAACTGTTTTTT. Encoded protein: CASSPSGWDEKLFF.

This clonotype has at least ten counts. This sequence joins TRBV29-1 and TRBJ2-2, with D possibly TRBD1 on 6 matching bases. The CDR3 runs 14 residues. The germline gives CDR1 SQVTM, CDR2 ANQGSEA. V gave up 7 bases and J gave up 2 bases, with 14 bases separating them. DNA for the CDR3: TGCAGCGCTGGACAGCCCGACAACACCGGGGAGCTGTTTTTT. Translated: CSAGQPDNTGELFF.

This clonotype occurred a few times. The genes are TRBV7-8 and TRBJ2-3; no reliable D call. CDR1 and CDR2 (germline): SGHVS, FQNEAQ. The V end lost 7 bases, the J end lost 6 bases, and 11 bases lay between the germline ends. CDR3 length: 12 residues. The CDR3 reads CASTHFRDTQYF. The CDR3 bases are TGTGCCAGCACCCACTTCAGGGATACGCAGTATTTT.

This clonotype appeared many times. The chain has TRBV6-1 and TRBJ1-2; 7 bases are a match to TRBD1. This CDR3 contains 15 residues. In germline, CDR1 is MNHNS, CDR2 SASEGT. Losses at the gene ends were 6 bases for V and 4 bases for J; bases not matched to a gene: 11. The CDR3 DNA is TGTGCCAGCAGCGGGACAGAGCCAGATTCCTATGGCTACACCTTC. Amino acid sequence: CASSGTEPDSYGYTF.

This clonotype was observed at least ten times. V is TRBV29-1 and J is TRBJ2-7, with 10 bases that match TRBD1. The CDR3 length is 13 residues. CDR1 is SQVTM, CDR2 ANQGSEA, per germline. The trim removed 1 base at V and 6 bases at J, leaving 3 bases unmatched. CDR3 nucleotide sequence: TGCAGCGTTGAAGGGACAGGGGGAATCGAGCAGTACTTC. Its translation: CSVEGTGGIEQYF.

This clonotype has just a few counts. The rearrangement joins TRBV12-3 or TRBV12-4 to TRBJ2-4; the D gene is possibly TRBD1 (5 bases). Between the trimmed V and J ends, which lost 3 bases and 6 bases, there was a span of 6 bases. This CDR3 is built from 12 residues. The CDR3 nucleotides read TGTGCCAGCAGTTTTGACAGAAACATTCAGTACTTC. This sequence encodes CASSFDRNIQYF.

In this sample, this clonotype turned up many times. This chain uses TRBV2 with TRBJ2-1, with TRBD2 matching over 12 bases. V shed 4 bases and J 0 bases; nucleotides not matched to a gene: 13. The CDR3 has 20 amino acids. Looked up from germline, CDR1 is SNHLY and CDR2 is FYNNEI. DNA for the CDR3: TGTGCCAGCAGTGGGAGGTCTACTAGCGGGGGGAGGAGCTCCTACAATGAGCAGTTCTTC. This encodes CASSGRSTSGGRSSYNEQFF. Looking up the rest from reference TRBV2 and TRBJ2-1 gives the full variable domain: EPEVTQTPSHQVTQMGQEVILRCVPISNHLYFYWYRQILGQKVEFLVSFYNNEISEKSEIFDDQFSVERPDGSNFTLKIRSTKLEDSAMYFCASSGRSTSGGRSSYNEQFFGPGTRLTVL.

Concerning this clonotype itself: A much bigger clone sits one base away, suggesting this may be a read error. The chain couples TRBV2 to TRBJ2-7, with TRBD1 matching 7 bases. This CDR3 region has 15 residues. Germline values: CDR1 SNHLY, CDR2 FYNNEI. The J segment lost 4 bases and the V segment lost 4 bases, leaving 10 bases of the junction unmatched. As DNA, the CDR3 is TGTGCCAGCAGTGGGACAGGTTCAATCTCGTACGAGCAGTACTTC. Residues: CASSGTGSISYEQYF. Together with reference TRBV2 and TRBJ2-7, the CDR3 gives the full variable domain: EPEVTQTPSHQVTQMGQEVILRCVPISNHLYFYWYRQILGQKVEFLVSFYNNEISEKSEIFDDQFSVERPDGSNFTLKIRSTKLEDSAMYFCASSGTGSISYEQYFGPGTRLTVT.

The table lists this clonotype with many counts. Here the CDR3 DNA reads TGTGCCAGCAGTGACCGGGGGGGCCTAACAGATACGCAGTATTTT. The encoded protein is CASSDRGGLTDTQYF. The V and J genes are TRBV6-4 and TRBJ2-3; 8 nucleotides match TRBD2. After removal of 2 bases from V and 3 bases from J, the junction contained 4 bases not matched to a gene. Germline V gene data show CDR1 as MRHNA and CDR2 as SNTAGT. The CDR3 sequence is 15 residues long.

This clonotype was observed many times. The V call is TRBV5-5, the J call TRBJ2-7, with D perhaps being TRBD1 or TRBD2 (5 bases each). Germline CDR1 SGHKS, CDR2 YYEKEE (reference sequence). The CDR3 totals 12 residues. Between the trimmed V and J ends, which lost 4 bases and 3 bases, there was a span of 8 bases. In DNA form, the CDR3 reads TGTGCCAGCAGCGGGGGTAACTACGAGCAGTACTTC. Its translation: CASSGGNYEQYF.

The chain links TRBV5-1 to TRBJ2-5; 9 positions agree with TRBD2. V gave up 2 bases and J gave up 8 bases; unmatched junction bases: 16. This CDR3 spans 17 amino acids. Germline V gives CDR1 SGHRS, CDR2 YFSETQ. CDR3 nucleotide sequence: TGCGCCAGCAGCTTTGGAGCGGGGGGCCCCTCGACTCCTACCCAGTACTTC. It encodes CASSFGAGGPSTPTQYF.

This clonotype was seen repeatedly, ten times or more. J is TRBJ2-7 and V is TRBV6-1; D remains ambiguous. Germline-derived CDR1 and CDR2 are MNHNS and SASEGT. V lost 0 bases, J lost 0 bases, and 9 bases lay in between. The CDR3 has 15 amino acids. CDR3 coding DNA: TGTGCCAGCAGTGAAGCCGCCGGGTACTCCTACGAGCAGTACTTC. Translating gives CASSEAAGYSYEQYF.

This clonotype was seen many times. The chain has TRBV12-3 or TRBV12-4 and TRBJ2-5; 11 bases align to TRBD1. With 5 bases clipped from V and 5 bases from J, the junction kept 7 bases outside the gene matches. The CDR3 sequence is 15 residues long. In nucleotides, the CDR3 is TGTGCCAGCAGTCGGGGGACAGGGGGAAGGGAGACCCAGTACTTC. Residues: CASSRGTGGRETQYF.

At least ten counts were recorded for this clonotype. This sequence joins TRBV5-1 and TRBJ2-2; the match to TRBD1 covers 7 bases. J gave up 0 bases and V 4 bases, and 6 bases lay outside the gene matches. This CDR3 spans 16 amino acids. Germline lookup yields CDR1 SGHRS and CDR2 YFSETQ. The CDR3 region is CASSRDRLANTGELFF. DNA for the CDR3: TGCGCCAGCAGCCGGGACAGACTCGCGAACACCGGGGAGCTGTTTTTT.

This clonotype was seen a single time. The chain is built from TRBV30 and TRBJ1-2; D not resolved. With 0 bases removed from V and 6 bases from J, the gap between germline ends came to 11 bases. There are 13 residues in the CDR3. In germline, CDR1 is GTSNPN, CDR2 SVGIG (reference sequence). In DNA, the CDR3 is TGTGCCTGGAGTGTCGGTCAGCCGAATGGCTACACCTTC. Translated: CAWSVGQPNGYTF.

This clonotype was counted between two and nine times. This rearrangement joins TRBV6-1 to TRBJ1-1; D gene unclear. The CDR3 runs 14 residues. Germline V gives CDR1 MNHNS, CDR2 SASEGT. V shed 1 base and J shed 1 base, with 7 bases lying between them. Written as DNA, the CDR3 is TGTGCCAGCAGTGAAGTGGGTGGGAACACTGAAGCTTTCTTT. Translation: CASSEVGGNTEAFF.

This chain links TRBV7-8 with TRBJ2-3; perhaps TRBD1 as D (6 bases). The V end was cut by 4 bases, the J end by 4 bases, with 9 bases between. Germline values: CDR1 SGHVS, CDR2 FQNEAQ. The CDR3 sequence is 13 residues long. CDR3 sequence (DNA): TGTGCCAGCAGCTCAGGGGTTTCAGATACGCAGTATTTT. Translating gives CASSSGVSDTQYF.

This clonotype was seen at least ten times. V usage is TRBV5-1 and J usage is TRBJ1-1, with D maybe TRBD1 (5 bases). The ends were cut back, 1 base at V and 1 base at J, with 11 bases in the middle. The germline V gene has CDR1 SGHRS and CDR2 YFSETQ. This CDR3 has 15 residues. The CDR3 DNA follows: TGCGCCAGCAGCTTGCGGGGGGAACCGAACACTGAAGCTTTCTTT. Translating gives CASSLRGEPNTEAFF.

At least ten counts were recorded for this clonotype. The J gene is TRBJ1-2, the V gene TRBV29-1; D gene uncertain. The germline V and J ends were trimmed by 6 bases and 5 bases, with 13 bases remaining between them. The CDR3 length is 12 residues. The germline gives CDR1 SQVTM, CDR2 ANQGSEA. Here the CDR3 DNA reads TGCAGCGTCAGCACCTCAACATATGGCTACACCTTC. Amino acids: CSVSTSTYGYTF.

This clonotype was counted at least ten times. The chain links TRBV5-5 to TRBJ1-4; TRBD1 matches 7 bases. Germline V gene sequence: CDR1 SGHKS, CDR2 YYEKEE (reference sequence). Trimming removed 4 bases from V and 8 bases from J; junction bases left unmatched: 11. The CDR3 spans 15 residues. The DNA for the CDR3 is TGTGCCAGCAGCCCCCTCGACAGGGTTGGAGAAAAACTGTTTTTT. Its translation: CASSPLDRVGEKLFF.

The chain uses TRBV14 and TRBJ2-1; D may be TRBD1 (5 bases). The germline V gene has CDR1 SGHDN and CDR2 FVKESK. V lost 2 bases and J 0 bases, leaving 8 bases between the germline ends. The CDR3 covers 15 residues. CDR3 in DNA: TGTGCCAGCAGCCAAACTCAGGGCTCCTACAATGAGCAGTTCTTC. As protein: CASSQTQGSYNEQFF.

This clonotype was seen at least ten times. The rearrangement links TRBV28 to TRBJ1-1; tentatively, D is TRBD1 (5 bases). From germline, CDR1 is MDHEN and CDR2 SYDVKM. V shed 3 bases and J shed 4 bases, with 12 bases lying between them. The CDR3 totals 14 residues. DNA of the CDR3: TGTGCCAGCAGTTTCCTCGGAGGGACCACTGAAGCTTTCTTT. Translation: CASSFLGGTTEAFF.